These T cell receptor beta chains were read from a single sample in a study of blood T cell repertoires in COVID-19. Here immunoSEQ multiplex PCR was the method, and the copy in TCRdb shows in-frame clones only, minus some. The sample lists just over 300,000 clones; 87% were seen once. The sample was PBMCs or T cells enriched from blood (not recorded which). The origin of the receptors is a woman between 18 and 29 years old who had recovered from COVID-19. The CDR3 runs from the conserved cysteine through the conserved F or W. Fields, in order: clone size, V gene, D gene, J gene, CDR3 protein, CDR3 DNA. A D gene is named only where the DNA matches it firmly. Size is omitted from some rows. Given values are once, few, many or a class for expanded clones.

NA	TRBV9	TRBD1	TRBJ1-1	CASSPRGPTEAFF	TGTGCCAGCAGCCCCAGGGGGCCCACTGAAGCTTTCTTT
NA	TRBV20-1	NA	TRBJ2-7	CSASVVADEQYF	TGCAGTGCTAGTGTCGTAGCTGACGAGCAGTACTTC
NA	TRBV7-3	TRBD2	TRBJ2-2	CASRTGTSGTGELFF	TGTGCCAGCAGGACCGGGACTAGTGGGACCGGGGAGCTGTTTTTT
NA	TRBV6-5	NA	TRBJ2-7	CASSRGGYEQYF	TGTGCCAGCAGCCGAGGAGGCTACGAGCAGTACTTC
NA	TRBV11-3	TRBD1	TRBJ1-1	CASSGPDRGTEAFF	TGTGCCAGCAGCGGACCGGACAGGGGCACTGAAGCTTTCTTT
NA	TRBV6-5	NA	TRBJ1-2	CASSSPGGSYGYTF	TGTGCCAGCAGTAGCCCTGGCGGTTCCTATGGCTACACCTTC
NA	TRBV5-1	NA	TRBJ1-2	CASSLGQGGAYGYTF	TGCGCCAGCAGCTTGGGTCAAGGGGGTGCCTATGGCTACACCTTC
once	TRBV4-2	NA	TRBJ1-1	CASSPSGGGTEAFF	TGTGCCAGCAGCCCCTCCGGCGGGGGGACTGAAGCTTTCTTT
NA	TRBV5-5	TRBD1	TRBJ1-6	CASSNRDRVANSPLHF	TGTGCCAGCAGCAACCGGGACAGGGTGGCCAATTCACCCCTCCACTTT
NA	TRBV6-5	TRBD2	TRBJ2-7	CASSYPAPSGVIEQYF	TGTGCCAGCAGTTATCCCGCTCCTAGCGGCGTTATCGAGCAGTACTTC
once	TRBV5-6	TRBD1	TRBJ1-2	CASSPGTGANYGYTF	TGTGCCAGCAGCCCAGGGACAGGGGCTAACTATGGCTACACCTTC
NA	TRBV4-3	NA	TRBJ1-1	CASGQGQDTEAFF	TGCGCCAGCGGGCAGGGGCAGGACACTGAAGCTTTCTTT
NA	TRBV11-2	TRBD1	TRBJ2-2	CASRAPGQGNAGRAGELFF	TGTGCCAGCAGAGCCCCCGGACAGGGGAATGCAGGTCGTGCCGGGGAGCTGTTTTTT
NA	TRBV5-1	TRBD2	TRBJ2-3	CASSLTSGAATDTQYF	TGCGCCAGCAGCTTGACCAGCGGGGCCGCCACAGATACGCAGTATTTT
NA	TRBV28	TRBD1	TRBJ1-5	CASRTQGHSNQPQHF	TGTGCCAGCAGAACACAGGGGCATAGCAATCAGCCCCAGCATTTT
NA	TRBV6-4	NA	TRBJ1-5	CASSDQPDNNQPQHF	TGTGCCAGCAGTGACCAACCCGACAACAATCAGCCCCAGCATTTT
NA	TRBV6-4	TRBD1	TRBJ1-6	CASSRDSGYNSPLHF	TGTGCCAGCAGTCGGGACAGCGGCTATAATTCACCCCTCCACTTT
NA	TRBV21-1	NA	TRBJ1-5	CASSKGGRRWGNQPQHF	TGTGCCAGCAGCAAAGGGGGCAGACGGTGGGGCAATCAGCCCCAGCATTTT
NA	TRBV21-1	NA	TRBJ2-3	CASSKVAEVSTDTQYF	TGTGCCAGCAGCAAAGTGGCCGAAGTTAGCACAGATACGCAGTATTTT
NA	TRBV6-4	NA	TRBJ2-1	CASSDSKAAGLDEQFF	TGTGCCAGCAGTGACTCTAAGGCGGCGGGGCTGGATGAGCAGTTCTTC
NA	TRBV7-4	TRBD1	TRBJ1-2	CASSRRLGTGCKKRVYGYTF	TGTGCCAGCAGCCGCCGCCTTGGGACAGGTTGCAAGAAACGAGTTTATGGCTACACCTTC
few	TRBV28	NA	TRBJ1-4	CASTNRGVANEKLFF	TGTGCCAGCACCAACCGGGGGGTAGCTAATGAAAAACTGTTTTTT
NA	TRBV28	NA	TRBJ1-1	CASSPQALGTEAFF	TGTGCCAGCAGTCCACAAGCGCTAGGCACTGAAGCTTTCTTT
NA	TRBV7-3	NA	TRBJ1-3	CASSLYAGKGSGNTIYF	TGTGCCAGCAGCTTATATGCAGGGAAAGGTTCCGGAAACACCATATATTTT
NA	TRBV28	NA	TRBJ2-4	CASSSSTGSAKNIQYF	TGTGCCAGCAGTTCCTCGACAGGCTCGGCCAAAAACATTCAGTACTTC
NA	TRBV18	NA	TRBJ2-1	CASSPTRNYNEQFF	TGTGCCAGCTCACCCACGCGAAATTACAATGAGCAGTTCTTC
NA	TRBV24-1	NA	TRBJ2-5	CATSDRASDQETQYF	TGTGCCACCAGTGACCGCGCTAGCGACCAAGAGACCCAGTACTTC
NA	TRBV28	TRBD2	TRBJ2-1	CASSWLTSGGWDEQFF	TGTGCCAGCAGTTGGCTGACTAGCGGGGGGTGGGATGAGCAGTTCTTC
few	TRBV10-3	TRBD1	TRBJ1-2	CAISDGTGLVGGYTF	TGTGCCATCAGTGACGGGACAGGACTTGTCGGCGGCTACACCTTC
NA	TRBV24-1	NA	TRBJ1-2	CATSGKTDYGYTF	TGTGCCACCAGTGGTAAGACAGACTATGGCTACACCTTC
NA	TRBV7-6	TRBD2	TRBJ2-7	CASSLVGAGTSGSYEQYF	TGTGCCAGCAGCTTAGTGGGGGCCGGGACTAGCGGGAGCTACGAGCAGTACTTC
NA	TRBV28	TRBD2	TRBJ2-7	CASTGPGLAGEQYF	TGTGCCAGCACGGGCCCTGGGCTAGCGGGAGAGCAGTACTTC
NA	TRBV28	TRBD1	TRBJ1-1	CASSTGGAVVNTEAFF	TGTGCCAGCAGTACAGGGGGGGCAGTCGTGAACACTGAAGCTTTCTTT
NA	TRBV7-9	TRBD1	TRBJ1-1	CASSPDRGGGDTEAFF	TGTGCCAGCAGCCCCGACAGGGGCGGAGGGGACACTGAAGCTTTCTTT
NA	TRBV29-1	TRBD1	TRBJ1-2	CSVEDNRGTGYTF	TGCAGCGTTGAAGATAACAGGGGGACTGGCTACACCTTC
NA	TRBV28	NA	TRBJ2-5	CASSSGVVKETQYF	TGTGCCAGCAGTTCGGGGGTGGTAAAAGAGACCCAGTACTTC
few	TRBV19	NA	TRBJ1-3	CASSIGQSSGNTIYF	TGTGCCAGTAGTATCGGACAGAGCTCTGGAAACACCATATATTTT
NA	TRBV5-4	NA	TRBJ1-1	CASSFQGLNTEAFF	TGTGCCAGCAGCTTCCAGGGCTTGAACACTGAAGCTTTCTTT
NA	TRBV18	NA	TRBJ1-2	CASSARGYGYTF	TGTGCCAGCTCAGCCCGAGGGTATGGCTACACCTTC
NA	TRBV7-3	NA	TRBJ1-1	CASSSSGYANTEAFF	TGTGCCAGCAGCTCCTCGGGGTACGCTAACACTGAAGCTTTCTTT
few	TRBV7-9	TRBD1	TRBJ1-1	CASSTTTGDSPEAFF	TGTGCCAGCAGCACGACGACAGGGGATAGCCCTGAAGCTTTCTTT
NA	TRBV7-2	TRBD2	TRBJ2-5	CASSLGLLAGGGTQETQYF	TGTGCCAGCAGCTTAGGGTTACTAGCGGGAGGGGGCACCCAAGAGACCCAGTACTTC
NA	TRBV7-9	NA	TRBJ2-3	CASSPSGDTQYF	TGTGCCAGCAGCCCCTCGGGGGATACGCAGTATTTT
NA	TRBV6-5	TRBD2	TRBJ2-7	CASSYRTSGGYEQYF	TGTGCCAGCAGTTACCGGACTAGCGGGGGTTACGAGCAGTACTTC
NA	TRBV4-3	NA	TRBJ1-5	CASSQGREQPQHF	TGCGCCAGCAGCCAGGGCAGGGAACAGCCCCAGCATTTT
NA	TRBV5-1	TRBD1	TRBJ1-1	CASSFDRDTEAFF	TGCGCCAGCAGCTTTGACAGGGACACTGAAGCTTTCTTT
NA	TRBV7-2	TRBD2	TRBJ2-3	CASSLTSGGGPGTQYF	TGTGCCAGCAGCTTAACTAGCGGGGGTGGCCCAGGTACGCAGTATTTT